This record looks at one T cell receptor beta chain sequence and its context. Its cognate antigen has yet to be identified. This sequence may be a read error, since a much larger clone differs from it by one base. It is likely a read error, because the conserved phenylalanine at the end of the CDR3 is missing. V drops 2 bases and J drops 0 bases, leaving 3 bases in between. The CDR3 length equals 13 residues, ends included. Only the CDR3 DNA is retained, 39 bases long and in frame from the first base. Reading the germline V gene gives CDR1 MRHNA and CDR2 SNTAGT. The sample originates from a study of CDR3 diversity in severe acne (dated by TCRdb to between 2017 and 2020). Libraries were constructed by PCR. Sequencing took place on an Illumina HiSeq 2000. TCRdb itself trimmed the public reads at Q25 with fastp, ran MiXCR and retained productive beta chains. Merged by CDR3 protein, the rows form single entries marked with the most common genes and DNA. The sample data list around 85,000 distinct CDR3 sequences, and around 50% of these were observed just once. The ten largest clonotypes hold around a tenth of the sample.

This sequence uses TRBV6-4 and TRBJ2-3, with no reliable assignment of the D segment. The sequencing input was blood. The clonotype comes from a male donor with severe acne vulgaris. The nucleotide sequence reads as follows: TGTGCCAGCAGTGACCTTAGCACAGATACGCAGTATCTT. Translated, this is CASSDLSTDTQYL.